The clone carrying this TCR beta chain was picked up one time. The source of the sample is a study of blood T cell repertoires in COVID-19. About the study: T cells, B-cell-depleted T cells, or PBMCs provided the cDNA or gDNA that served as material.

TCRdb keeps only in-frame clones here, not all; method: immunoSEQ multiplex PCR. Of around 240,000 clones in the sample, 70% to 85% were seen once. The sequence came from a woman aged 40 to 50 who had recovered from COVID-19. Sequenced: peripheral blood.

CDR3 loop: CASTTGPEAFF. For the CDR3, the DNA is TGTGCCAGCACAACGGGTCCTGAAGCTTTCTTT. The V gene is TRBV11-2, the J gene TRBJ1-1, with D hard to call. Germline assignment: CDR1 SGHAT and CDR2 FQNNGV. CDR3 length equals 11 residues. V dropped 7 bases and J dropped 6 bases, with 9 bases sitting between them.